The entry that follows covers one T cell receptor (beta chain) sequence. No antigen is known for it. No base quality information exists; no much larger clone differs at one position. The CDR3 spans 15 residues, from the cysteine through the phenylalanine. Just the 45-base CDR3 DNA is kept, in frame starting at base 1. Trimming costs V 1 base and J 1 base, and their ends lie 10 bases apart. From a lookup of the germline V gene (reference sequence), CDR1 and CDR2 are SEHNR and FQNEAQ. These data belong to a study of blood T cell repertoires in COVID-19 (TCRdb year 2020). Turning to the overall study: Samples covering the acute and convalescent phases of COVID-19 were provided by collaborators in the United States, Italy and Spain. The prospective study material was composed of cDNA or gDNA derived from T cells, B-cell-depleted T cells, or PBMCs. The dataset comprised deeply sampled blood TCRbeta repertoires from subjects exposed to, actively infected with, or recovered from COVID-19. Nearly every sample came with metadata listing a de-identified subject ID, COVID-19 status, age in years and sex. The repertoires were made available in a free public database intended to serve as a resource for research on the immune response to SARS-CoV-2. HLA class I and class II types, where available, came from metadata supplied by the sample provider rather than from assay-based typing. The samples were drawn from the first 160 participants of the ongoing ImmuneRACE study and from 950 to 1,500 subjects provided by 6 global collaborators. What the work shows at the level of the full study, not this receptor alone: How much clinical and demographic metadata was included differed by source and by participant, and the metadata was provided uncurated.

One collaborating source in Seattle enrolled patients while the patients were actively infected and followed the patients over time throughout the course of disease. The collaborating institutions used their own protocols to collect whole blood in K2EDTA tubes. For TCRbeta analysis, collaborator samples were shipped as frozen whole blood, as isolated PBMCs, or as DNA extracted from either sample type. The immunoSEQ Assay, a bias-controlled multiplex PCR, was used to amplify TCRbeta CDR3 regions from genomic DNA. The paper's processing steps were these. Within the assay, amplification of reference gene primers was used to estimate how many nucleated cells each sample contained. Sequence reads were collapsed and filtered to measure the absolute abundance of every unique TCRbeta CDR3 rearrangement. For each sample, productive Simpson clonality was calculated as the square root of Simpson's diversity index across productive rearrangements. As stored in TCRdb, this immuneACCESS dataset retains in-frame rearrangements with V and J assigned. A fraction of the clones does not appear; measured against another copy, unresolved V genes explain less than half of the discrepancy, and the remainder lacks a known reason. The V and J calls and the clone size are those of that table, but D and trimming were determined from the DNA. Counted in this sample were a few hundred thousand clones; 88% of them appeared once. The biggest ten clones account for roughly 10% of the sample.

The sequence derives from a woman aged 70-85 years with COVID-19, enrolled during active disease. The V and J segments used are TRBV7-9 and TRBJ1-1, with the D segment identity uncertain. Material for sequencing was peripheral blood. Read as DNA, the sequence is TGTGCCAGCAGCTTAGGGCCCCGCTCGAACACTGAAGCTTTCTTT. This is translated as CASSLGPRSNTEAFF.